Below are 13 T cell receptor beta chains sequenced from a single sample in a study of OX40 agonist ivuxolimab in advanced cancers. Profiling relied on immunoSEQ multiplex PCR, and the TCRdb table lists in-frame clones only, not all of them. The repertoire includes tens of thousands of clones, about 79% of them detected once, and around 16% sits in the top ten. The sequencing used CD4+ or CD8+ T cells sorted from blood, collected in a trial of the OX40 agonist ivuxolimab. All receptors come from an adult with an advanced solid tumor such as melanoma, head and neck, liver or kidney cancer.

This chain uses TRBV5-1 with TRBJ1-1, with a tentative D call TRBD1 (6 bases). The CDR3 contains 13 residues. V was cut by 1 base and J by 6 bases, with 10 bases left in between. From germline, CDR1 is SGHRS and CDR2 YFSETQ. CDR3 coding DNA: TGCGCCAGCAGCTTGCTAAGGGGGTCTGAAGCTTTCTTT. This encodes CASSLLRGSEAFF.

V usage is TRBV30 and J usage is TRBJ1-4; 10 bases fit TRBD1. CDR1 is GTSNPN, CDR2 SVGIG, per germline (reference sequence). This CDR3 region has 13 residues. The V gene end was trimmed by 4 bases and the J gene end by 7 bases; junction bases not matched to a gene: 3. This chain's CDR3 is CAWKGDRGEKLFF. Here the CDR3 DNA reads TGTGCCTGGAAAGGGGACAGGGGTGAAAAACTGTTTTTT.

V is TRBV6-5 and J is TRBJ1-5; D may be TRBD1 (5 bases). The CDR3 runs 13 residues. Deletions cut 6 bases from V and 5 bases from J, with 11 bases between. Per the germline V gene, CDR1 is MNHEY and CDR2 is SVGAGI. CDR3 nucleotides: TGTGCCAGCAGACTAAGGGACCATCAGCCCCAGCATTTT. Protein product: CASRLRDHQPQHF.

Only one count was recorded for this clone. The chain joins TRBV6-1 to TRBJ2-5, with no clear D. This CDR3 spans 12 amino acids. V lost 4 bases and J 9 bases, leaving 12 bases between the germline ends. CDR1 and CDR2 from the germline V gene are MNHNS and SASEGT. Here the CDR3 DNA reads TGTGCCAGCAGTGGACCGGATGTGGCCCAGTACTTC. Encoded protein: CASSGPDVAQYF.

This rearrangement joins TRBV30 to TRBJ1-2; D gene unclear. The CDR3 loop spans 14 amino acids. Germline V gene sequence: CDR1 GTSNPN, CDR2 SVGIG (reference sequence). Trimming left V 0 bases short and J 0 bases short, with 8 bases between. The DNA for the CDR3 is TGTGCCTGGAGTGTGGGGAACACTAACTATGGCTACACCTTC. Its translation: CAWSVGNTNYGYTF. Full variable domain (rest looked up from reference TRBV30 and TRBJ1-2): SQTIHQWPATLVQPVGSPLSLECTVEGTSNPNLYWYRQAAGRGLQLLFYSVGIGQISSEVPQNLSASRPQDRQFILSSKKLLLSDSGFYLCAWSVGNTNYGYTFGSGTRLTVV.

This rearrangement joins TRBV11-2 to TRBJ1-1; D gene ambiguous. There are 12 residues in the CDR3. Germline V gene data show CDR1 as SGHAT and CDR2 as FQNNGV. V was clipped by 5 bases and J by 7 bases, with 11 bases between them. The CDR3 sequence is CASSIRHFEAFF. In DNA form, the CDR3 reads TGTGCCAGCAGCATCCGACACTTTGAAGCTTTCTTT.

The J gene is TRBJ1-4, the V gene TRBV2; 7 bases line up with TRBD1. The germline gives CDR1 SNHLY, CDR2 FYNNEI. V shed 4 bases, J shed 7 bases, and the junction held 9 bases outside the gene matches. This CDR3 has 15 residues. The CDR3 DNA sequence: TGTGCCAGCAGTGGATGGACAGGCGGAAGTGAAAAACTGTTTTTT. It encodes CASSGWTGGSEKLFF.

V is TRBV10-3 and J is TRBJ1-1; D call uncertain. The CDR3 length is 14 residues. Germline lookup yields CDR1 ENHRY and CDR2 SYGVKD. V lost 0 bases and J lost 4, with 9 bases in between. As DNA, the CDR3 is TGTGCCATCAGTGAGTCGACTGGGGTCACTGAAGCTTTCTTT. It specifies CAISESTGVTEAFF.

Written as DNA, the CDR3 is TGTGCCAGCAGCGTAGACCCTAGGGGTGGAAACACCATATATTTT. Translated: CASSVDPRGGNTIYF. V usage is TRBV9 and J usage is TRBJ1-3; tentative D call: TRBD1 (5 bases). This CDR3 comprises 15 residues. The germline CDR1 and CDR2 sequences are SGDLS and YYNGEE. With 0 bases removed from V and 3 bases from J, the gap between germline ends came to 10 bases.

The chain joins TRBV30 to TRBJ1-6; no clear D. CDR1 GTSNPN and CDR2 SVGIG come from the germline V gene (reference sequence). Trimming removed 3 bases from V and 3 bases from J, with 18 bases in between. CDR3 size: 17 residues. CDR3 sequence (DNA): TGTGCCTGGAGACCCCGACACCCTCGGGACTATAATTCACCCCTCCACTTT. It is translated as CAWRPRHPRDYNSPLHF.

This chain's CDR3 is CASSLDGRRNYGYTF. The CDR3 coding sequence is TGTGCCAGCAGCTTAGATGGTCGCAGAAACTATGGCTACACCTTC. The V and J genes are TRBV11-3 and TRBJ1-2; D remains ambiguous. Germline V gene sequence: CDR1 SGHNT, CDR2 YENEEA. The CDR3 totals 15 residues. V lost 0 bases and J 2 bases, leaving 10 bases between the germline ends.

The chain combines TRBV6-4 with TRBJ2-1, with a possible D match to TRBD1 (6 bases). V was clipped by 2 bases and J by 0 bases, with 8 bases between them. Germline V gene data show CDR1 as MRHNA and CDR2 as SNTAGT. The CDR3 sequence is 15 residues long. The CDR3 nucleotides read TGTGCCAGCAGTGACCAGGGGAGCTCCTACAATGAGCAGTTCTTC. This codes for CASSDQGSSYNEQFF.

The J gene is TRBJ2-2, the V gene TRBV28, with 12 bases identical to TRBD2. This CDR3 is 14 amino acids long. The V and J ends lost 10 bases and 8 bases, in that order; junction bases with no gene match: 8. Germline CDR1 and CDR2: MDHEN and SYDVKM. The CDR3 here is CATFRTSGAGELFF. In DNA form, the CDR3 reads TGTGCCACCTTTCGGACTAGCGGGGCGGGGGAGCTGTTTTTT.